Sequencing of this T cell receptor beta chain was carried out in a study of cytomegalovirus exposure and HLA in healthy donors. General study points: Sequencing depth roughly uniform across donors was assumed in presence/absence analyses. Trimming of TCR beta V- and J-genes showed a link, identified in a later analysis, to a missense DCLRE1C variant.

Looked up from germline, CDR1 is MNHEY and CDR2 is SMNVEV (reference sequence). CDR3 length: 12 residues. V was cut by 3 bases and J by 5 bases, with 6 bases left in between. In the PCR, 60 Vbeta and 13 Jbeta primers were used. Libraries were prepared by immunoSEQ multiplex PCR; TCRdb keeps only in-frame clonotypes and omits some of them. The sample includes about 100,000 clones, 63% seen only once; the top ten take 4.8%. Each donor was nominally healthy when sampled (though unrecorded immune exposures were likely). This clone was seen only a few times. Its target is not known. The sequenced sample was PBMCs. The genes are TRBV27 and TRBJ2-3; D is unresolved. The sequence derives from a human donor in good health. The CDR3 reads CASSFLGDTQYF. The CDR3 DNA reads as TGTGCCAGCAGTTTTCTAGGAGATACGCAGTATTTT.